Below are 10 T cell receptor beta chains sequenced from a single sample in a study of T cells in women clearing cervical HPV infection (dated by TCRdb to 2017 to 2018). Receptor amplification or capture employed the immunoSEQ multiplex PCR assay. TCRdb retrieved this table from immuneACCESS and kept in-frame rearrangements only. Not all clones are present; in checked studies, unresolved V genes account for under half, and no reason is known for the remainder. The table of this sample itemizes over 45,000 clones. Roughly 1.6% of the sample rests with the top ten. The sample was blood buffy coat. The receptors here all came from a woman between 18 and 70 years old with a cervical HPV16 infection that either progressed to CIN3+ or cleared (not recorded which).

In the case of this clone: The read stops 3 residues short of the end of the CDR3; the missing end is completed from the germline J gene. The rearrangement uses TRBV27 and TRBJ1-3; D not certain. Germline V gives CDR1 MNHEY, CDR2 SMNVEV (reference sequence). V dropped 10 bases and J dropped 4 bases, with 14 bases sitting between them. CDR3 size: 13 residues. The CDR3 bases that were read are TGTGCCACCCAGCCGGCGGGAGGAAACACC. Protein sequence: CATQPAGGNT. The full CDR3 protein is CATQPAGGNTIYF.

Worth noting for this clone: Read coverage stops 3 residues before the CDR3 terminus; the germline J gene supplies the remainder. The J gene is TRBJ2-1, the V gene TRBV19; 14 bases are shared with TRBD2. The CDR3 loop spans 16 amino acids. CDR1 is LNHDA, CDR2 SQIVND, per germline (reference sequence). Trimming cost V 4 bases and J 7 bases; bases outside gene matches: 6. The covered CDR3 bases are TGTGCCAGTAGTACCGGGACTAGCGGGAGACGGAATGAG. Protein: CASSTGTSGRRNE. The whole CDR3 sequence is CASSTGTSGRRNEQFF.

This chain's CDR3 is CASSLNGNSPLHF. The sequenced CDR3 bases are TGCGCCAGCAGCTTGAACGGTAATTCACCC. This rearrangement joins TRBV5-1 to TRBJ1-6, with unresolved D. Coverage ceases 3 residues before the CDR3 finishes, and the germline J gene fills in the end. Germline CDR1 SGHRS, CDR2 YFSETQ. The V gene lost 1 base and the J gene lost 6 bases, with 5 bases spanning the gap. This CDR3 comprises 13 residues.

A word on this clone: The DNA ends 3 residues before the CDR3 does, and the rest of the CDR3 is filled in from the germline J gene. The V call is TRBV18, the J call TRBJ2-2, with 9 bases identical to TRBD1. The CDR3 length is 15 residues. With 5 bases clipped from V and 7 bases from J, the junction kept 8 bases outside the gene matches. Per germline, CDR1 KGHSH and CDR2 LQKENI. The CDR3: CASSEAGTGRGELFF. The sequenced part of the CDR3 DNA is TGTGCCAGCTCAGAAGCCGGGACAGGGCGCGGGGAG.

On this clone: The read stops 3 residues short of the end of the CDR3; the missing end is completed from the germline J gene. The chain has TRBV19 and TRBJ2-3; the D gene is possibly TRBD2 (5 bases). The CDR3 sequence is 14 residues long. Germline loops: CDR1 LNHDA, CDR2 SQIVND (reference sequence). V lost 7 bases and J lost 2, with 13 bases in between. The sequenced part of the CDR3 DNA is TGTGCCAGTAAGGACTTCGCACCCACAGATACG. This encodes CASKDFAPTDT. The CDR3 as a whole reads CASKDFAPTDTQYF. Full variable domain (remainder filled in from reference TRBV19 and TRBJ2-3): DGGITQSPKYLFRKEGQNVTLSCEQNLNHDAMYWYRQDPGQGLRLIYYSQIVNDFQKGDIAEGYSVSREKKESFPLTVTSAQKNPTAFYLCASKDFAPTDTQYFGPGTRLTVL.

Concerning this clone itself: The read comes to an end 3 residues before the CDR3 does, leaving the germline J gene to fill in the end. The chain joins TRBV10-1 to TRBJ2-1; maybe TRBD2 (6 bases). Germline V gene lookup returns CDR1 WNHNN and CDR2 SYGVQD (reference sequence). The V and J ends lost 0 bases and 2 bases respectively, with 11 bases between them. This CDR3 contains 16 residues. The CDR3 DNA, read in part, is TGCGCCAGCAGTGAGTCCCCTAGCGAAACCTACAATGAG. The encoded protein is CASSESPSETYNE. The whole CDR3 sequence reads CASSESPSETYNEQFF.

Points on this clone: The read ends 3 residues before the CDR3 terminus; that terminus is restored from the germline J gene. The chain is built from TRBV12-3 or TRBV12-4 and TRBJ2-7; D is perhaps TRBD2 (5 bases). This CDR3 comprises 14 residues. The ends were cut back, 6 bases at V and 2 bases at J, with 14 bases in the middle. CDR3 in amino acids: CASRSGGSAYEQYF. Incomplete CDR3 DNA: TGTGCCAGCAGGTCCGGCGGGTCCGCCTACGAG.

Regarding this clone: The CDR3 end lies 3 residues beyond the end of the read and is filled in from the germline J gene. The chain recombines TRBV5-4 with TRBJ1-1; no reliable D call. The CDR3 contains 15 residues. Germline loops: CDR1 SGHNT, CDR2 YYREEE (reference sequence). Trimming pared 1 base from V and 1 base from J, leaving 11 bases between. The CDR3 is CASSLLLAGNTEAFF. The sequenced part of the CDR3 DNA is TGTGCCAGCAGCTTGCTGCTGGCAGGGAACACTGAA.

Of note for this clone: The read halts 3 residues ahead of the CDR3 end, with the missing end drawn from the germline J gene. The chain joins TRBV5-8 to TRBJ1-2; 9 bases fit TRBD1. V gave up 4 bases and J gave up 6 bases; unmatched junction bases: 7. Germline values: CDR1 SGHTS, CDR2 YDEGEE. The CDR3 is 14 residues long. Partial CDR3 DNA: TGTGCCAGCAGCCCAGGACAGGGGCTGAATGGC. Translating it yields CASSPGQGLNG. From start to end, the CDR3 is CASSPGQGLNGYTF.

The CDR3 DNA, read in part, is TGTGCCAGCAGTACCGACGGGACTCTGACCTACGAG. This sequence encodes CASSTDGTLTYE. The whole CDR3 protein is CASSTDGTLTYEQYF. The genes are TRBV2 and TRBJ2-7, with D perhaps matching TRBD2 (6 bases). The observed sequence ends 3 residues before the CDR3 terminus, with the missing tail filled in from the germline J gene. This CDR3 has 15 amino acids. Deletions cut 5 bases from V and 2 bases from J, with 16 bases between. Germline assignment: CDR1 SNHLY and CDR2 FYNNEI.